This TCR beta chain was identified during a study of spatial heterogeneity in lung cancer (dated by TCRdb to about 2019). Turning to the overall study: More beta-chain than alpha-chain transcripts were consistently detected, likely reflecting higher beta-chain transcript abundance. In tumor regions, TCR transcript counts showed a strong correlation with a T cell transcriptional module score derived from matched bulk RNA-seq. In the raw uncorrected reads, each unique combination of TCR and UMI appeared more than ten times on average. In non-small cell lung cancer, the study made a quantitative comparison of TCR alpha and beta repertoires among multiple tumor regions, matched nontumor lung and blood. Nonsynonymous mutation counts, determined by whole-exome sequencing of tumor tissue, were related to TCR repertoire features. At surgery, both alpha and beta chains were TCR-sequenced in 200 to 250 tumor regions, some 64 matched nontumor lung samples and a few dozen PBMC samples.

The time point label for this specimen denotes: sample taken at primary tumor resection. The donors were about 65 patients from the lung TRACERx cohort who had early-stage, untreated non-small cell lung cancer. Without any cell sorting, TCR sequencing was performed on whole RNA extracted either from tumor and nontumor lung tissue or from cryopreserved PBMC samples. Only patients with enough RNA available from two or more tumor regions were chosen for TCR sequencing. Tumor and adjacent nontumor lung specimens were reviewed by a lung pathologist before selection. The paper's findings and limits, for the study overall: TCR-seq was estimated to cover only roughly 7% of tumor T cells for alpha chains and around 12% for beta chains. Additional single-cell paired TCR alpha and beta sequencing was considered necessary to confirm, at a functional level, the hypothesis that regional TCRs recognize regional mutations. The number of expanded intratumoral alpha and beta TCRs correlated with the tumor nonsynonymous mutation count. Counts of ubiquitous and regional expanded TCRs were found to correlate with counts of ubiquitous and regional nonsynonymous mutations, respectively.

Library method: 5' RACE. Sequenced on a NextSeq 500. The TCR library protocol attached a unique molecular identifier to each TCR cDNA molecule to allow correction of PCR and sequencing errors. As for how the authors treated the data: Decombinator tools were used for TCR identification, UMI-based error correction and CDR3 extraction. TCRs above a frequency of 2 per 1,000, corresponding to the top 1% of the tumor frequency distribution, were defined as expanded. Expanded tumor TCRs statistically deemed absent (corrected P<0.05) from at least one tumor region were classed as regional, and all other expanded tumor TCRs were classed as ubiquitous. Renyi diversity was calculated using the R vegan package after each repertoire was subsampled 100 times to 5,000 TCRs. CDR3 similarity networks were built from amino acid triplet string-kernel similarity, connecting CDR3s with pairwise similarity above 0.82. In TCRdb, the public reads were trimmed at Q25 with fastp and aligned with MiXCR, with productive beta chains retained. Entries that share a CDR3 protein sequence are merged under the most common genes and DNA. The V and J calls and clone size are TCRdb's, not the authors'. The sample table contains fewer than 15,000 distinct CDR3 sequences; only one count was recorded for around 3.8% of them. 7% to 8% of the sample rests with the top ten.

Reading from cysteine to phenylalanine, the CDR3 counts 13 amino acids. The retained sequence is limited to the CDR3, 39 bases, with the frame set at the first base. For CDR1 and CDR2, the germline V gene (reference sequence) lists SEHNR and FQNEAQ. The junction carries 5 bases between V and J, which are trimmed by 0 bases and 2 bases respectively. This clonotype was counted ten times or more. Its antigen is still unknown. Per-base qualities were not stored, and no clone one base away is much larger. This clonotype was sampled from a male donor with early-stage non-small cell lung cancer. The rearrangement combines TRBV7-9 with TRBJ2-7; the D gene assignment is ambiguous. The specimen was lung tumor tissue, collected at surgery. CDR3 region: CASSLAGTYEQYF. At the DNA level, the sequence is TGTGCCAGCAGCTTAGCGGGTACCTACGAGCAGTACTTC. When the CDR3 is completed using the reference TRBV7-9 and TRBJ2-7 genes on either side, the full variable domain is DTGVSQNPRHKITKRGQNVTFRCDPISEHNRLYWYRQTLGQGPEFLTYFQNEAQLEKSRLLSDRFSAERPKGSFSTLEIQRTEQGDSAMYLCASSLAGTYEQYFGPGTRLTVT.